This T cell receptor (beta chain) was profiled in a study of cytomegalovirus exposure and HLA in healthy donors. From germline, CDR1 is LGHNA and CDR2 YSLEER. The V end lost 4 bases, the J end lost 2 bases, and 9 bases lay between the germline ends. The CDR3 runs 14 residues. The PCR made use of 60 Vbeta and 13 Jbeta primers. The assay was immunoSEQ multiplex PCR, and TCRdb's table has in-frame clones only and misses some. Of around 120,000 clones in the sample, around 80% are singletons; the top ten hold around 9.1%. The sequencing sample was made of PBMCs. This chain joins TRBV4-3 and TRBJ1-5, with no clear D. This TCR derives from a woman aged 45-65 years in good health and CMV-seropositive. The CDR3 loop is CASSLRQGNQPQHF. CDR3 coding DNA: TGCGCCAGCAGCCTTCGTCAGGGCAATCAGCCCCAGCATTTT.